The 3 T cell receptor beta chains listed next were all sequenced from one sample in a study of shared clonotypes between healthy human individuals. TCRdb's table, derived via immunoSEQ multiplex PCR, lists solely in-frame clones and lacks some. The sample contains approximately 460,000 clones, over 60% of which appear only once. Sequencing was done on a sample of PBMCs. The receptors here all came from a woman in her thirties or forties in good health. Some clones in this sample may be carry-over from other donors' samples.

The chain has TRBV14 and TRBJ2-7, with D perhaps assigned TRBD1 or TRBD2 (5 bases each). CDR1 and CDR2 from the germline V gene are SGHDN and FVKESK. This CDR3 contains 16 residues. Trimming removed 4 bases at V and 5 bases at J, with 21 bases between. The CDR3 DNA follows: TGTGCCAGCAGCCCAACCACCGGGATCCCCAGGGACGAGCAGTACTTC. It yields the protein CASSPTTGIPRDEQYF.

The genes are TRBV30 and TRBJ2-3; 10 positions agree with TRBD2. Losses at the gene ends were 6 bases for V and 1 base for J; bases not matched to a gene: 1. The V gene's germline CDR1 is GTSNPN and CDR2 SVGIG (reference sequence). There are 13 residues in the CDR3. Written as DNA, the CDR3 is TGTGCCTGCGGACTAGCGGGCACAGATACGCAGTATTTT. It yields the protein CACGLAGTDTQYF.

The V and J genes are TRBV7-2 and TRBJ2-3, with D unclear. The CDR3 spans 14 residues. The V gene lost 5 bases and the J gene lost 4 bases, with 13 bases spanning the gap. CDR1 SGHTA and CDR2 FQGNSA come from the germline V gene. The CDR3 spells CASSVLVRADTQYF. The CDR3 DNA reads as TGTGCCAGCAGCGTCTTAGTTAGAGCAGATACGCAGTATTTT.